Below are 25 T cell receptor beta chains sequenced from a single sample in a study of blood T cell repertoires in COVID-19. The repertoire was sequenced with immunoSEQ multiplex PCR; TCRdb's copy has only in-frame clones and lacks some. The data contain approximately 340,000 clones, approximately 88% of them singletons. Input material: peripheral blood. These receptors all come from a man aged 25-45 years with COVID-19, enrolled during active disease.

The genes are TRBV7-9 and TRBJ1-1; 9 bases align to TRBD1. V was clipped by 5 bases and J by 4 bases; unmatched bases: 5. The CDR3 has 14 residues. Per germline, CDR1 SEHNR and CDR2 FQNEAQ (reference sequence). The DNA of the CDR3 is TGTGCCAGCAGCCCGGGACAGGGTAGCACTGAAGCTTTCTTT. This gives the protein CASSPGQGSTEAFF. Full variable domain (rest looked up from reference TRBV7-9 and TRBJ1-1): DTGVSQNPRHKITKRGQNVTFRCDPISEHNRLYWYRQTLGQGPEFLTYFQNEAQLEKSRLLSDRFSAERPKGSFSTLEIQRTEQGDSAMYLCASSPGQGSTEAFFGQGTRLTVV.

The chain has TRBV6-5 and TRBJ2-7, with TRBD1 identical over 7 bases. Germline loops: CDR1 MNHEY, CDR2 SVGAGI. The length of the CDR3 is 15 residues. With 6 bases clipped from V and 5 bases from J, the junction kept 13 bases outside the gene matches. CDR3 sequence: CASSLKPGQPHEQYF. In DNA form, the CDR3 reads TGTGCCAGCAGCCTGAAACCGGGACAGCCCCACGAGCAGTACTTC.

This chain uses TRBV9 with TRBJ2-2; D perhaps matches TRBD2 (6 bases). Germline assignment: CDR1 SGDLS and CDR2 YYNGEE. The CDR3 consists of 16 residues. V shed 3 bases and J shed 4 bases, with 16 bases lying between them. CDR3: CASSASWRGGTGELFF. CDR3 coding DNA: TGTGCCAGCAGCGCCTCGTGGAGGGGCGGCACCGGGGAGCTGTTTTTT.

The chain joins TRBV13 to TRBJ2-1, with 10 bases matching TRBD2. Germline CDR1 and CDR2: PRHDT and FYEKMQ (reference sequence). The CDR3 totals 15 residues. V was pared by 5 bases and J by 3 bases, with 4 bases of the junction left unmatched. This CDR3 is CASSPGTSVYNEQFF. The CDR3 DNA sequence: TGTGCCAGCAGCCCCGGGACTAGCGTCTACAATGAGCAGTTCTTC. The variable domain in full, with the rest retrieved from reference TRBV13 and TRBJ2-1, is AAGVIQSPRHLIKEKRETATLKCYPIPRHDTVYWYQQGPGQDPQFLISFYEKMQSDKGSIPDRFSAQQFSDYHSELNMSSLELGDSALYFCASSPGTSVYNEQFFGPGTRLTVL.

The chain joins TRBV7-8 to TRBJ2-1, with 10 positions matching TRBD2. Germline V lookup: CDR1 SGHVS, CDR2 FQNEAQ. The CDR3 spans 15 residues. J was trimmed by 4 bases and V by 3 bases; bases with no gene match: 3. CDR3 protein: CASSFGAGGYNEQFF. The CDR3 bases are TGTGCCAGCAGCTTCGGAGCGGGAGGGTACAATGAGCAGTTCTTC.

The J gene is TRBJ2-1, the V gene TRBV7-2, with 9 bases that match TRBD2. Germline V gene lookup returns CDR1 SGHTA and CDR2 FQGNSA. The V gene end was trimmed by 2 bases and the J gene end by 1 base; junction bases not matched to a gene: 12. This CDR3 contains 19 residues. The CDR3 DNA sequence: TGTGCCAGCAGCTTAAGGGCAGCGGGGGGTCTCCCGTCCTACAATGAGCAGTTCTTC. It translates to CASSLRAAGGLPSYNEQFF.

CDR3 in amino acids: CASSLVQAPRETQYF. The CDR3 DNA follows: TGTGCCAGCAGCTTAGTACAGGCCCCCCGGGAGACCCAGTACTTC. The gene calls are TRBV7-7 and TRBJ2-5; tentative D call: TRBD1 (5 bases). Germline-derived CDR1 and CDR2 are SSHAT and FNYEAQ (reference sequence). Deletions cut 1 base from V and 5 bases from J, with 14 bases between. The CDR3 extends over 15 amino acids.

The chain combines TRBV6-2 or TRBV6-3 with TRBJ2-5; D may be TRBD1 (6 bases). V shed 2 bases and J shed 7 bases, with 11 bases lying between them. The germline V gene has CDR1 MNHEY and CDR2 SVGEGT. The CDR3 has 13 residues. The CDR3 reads CASSYAGDGTQYF. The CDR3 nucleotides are TGTGCCAGCAGTTACGCAGGGGACGGGACCCAGTACTTC.

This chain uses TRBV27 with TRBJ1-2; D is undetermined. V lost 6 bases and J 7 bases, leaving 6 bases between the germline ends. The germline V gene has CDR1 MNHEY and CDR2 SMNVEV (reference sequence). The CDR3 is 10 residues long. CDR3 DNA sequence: TGTGCCAGCAGCCCTACTGGCTACACCTTC. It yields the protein CASSPTGYTF.

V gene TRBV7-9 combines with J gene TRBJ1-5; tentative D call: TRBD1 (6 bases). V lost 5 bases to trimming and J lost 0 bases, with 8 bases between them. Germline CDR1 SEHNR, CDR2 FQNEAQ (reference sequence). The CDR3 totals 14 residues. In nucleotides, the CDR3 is TGTGCCAGCAGCGCAGGGGTTAGCAATCAGCCCCAGCATTTT. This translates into CASSAGVSNQPQHF.

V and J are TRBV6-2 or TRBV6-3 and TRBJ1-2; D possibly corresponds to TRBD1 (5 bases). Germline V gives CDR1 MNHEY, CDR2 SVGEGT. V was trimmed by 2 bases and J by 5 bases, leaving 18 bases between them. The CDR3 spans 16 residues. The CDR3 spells CASSYREGAWGYGYTF. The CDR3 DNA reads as TGTGCCAGCAGTTACCGTGAAGGGGCATGGGGTTATGGCTACACCTTC.

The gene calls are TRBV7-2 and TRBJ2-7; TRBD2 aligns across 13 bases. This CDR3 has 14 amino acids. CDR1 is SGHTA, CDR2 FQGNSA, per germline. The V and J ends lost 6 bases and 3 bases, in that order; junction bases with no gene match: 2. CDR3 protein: CASRGLAGNYEQYF. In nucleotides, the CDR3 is TGTGCCAGCAGGGGACTAGCGGGGAACTACGAGCAGTACTTC.

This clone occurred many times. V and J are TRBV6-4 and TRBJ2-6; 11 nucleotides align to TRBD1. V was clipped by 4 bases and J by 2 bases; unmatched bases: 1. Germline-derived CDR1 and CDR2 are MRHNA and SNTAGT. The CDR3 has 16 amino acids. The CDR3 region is CASSGTGGAGANVLTF. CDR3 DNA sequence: TGTGCCAGCAGTGGGACAGGGGGCGCTGGGGCCAACGTCCTGACTTTC.

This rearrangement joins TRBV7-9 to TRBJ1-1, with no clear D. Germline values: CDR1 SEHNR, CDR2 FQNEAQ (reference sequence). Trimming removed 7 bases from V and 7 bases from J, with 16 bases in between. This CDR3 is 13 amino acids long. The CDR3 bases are TGTGCCAGCACCACCACGACCCGACTTGAAGCTTTCTTT. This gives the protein CASTTTTRLEAFF.

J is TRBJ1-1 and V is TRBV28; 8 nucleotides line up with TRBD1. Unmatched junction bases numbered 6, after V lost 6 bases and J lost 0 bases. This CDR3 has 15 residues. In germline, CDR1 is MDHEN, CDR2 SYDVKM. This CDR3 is CASSRTGGMNTEAFF. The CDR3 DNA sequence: TGTGCCAGCAGCCGCACAGGGGGGATGAACACTGAAGCTTTCTTT.

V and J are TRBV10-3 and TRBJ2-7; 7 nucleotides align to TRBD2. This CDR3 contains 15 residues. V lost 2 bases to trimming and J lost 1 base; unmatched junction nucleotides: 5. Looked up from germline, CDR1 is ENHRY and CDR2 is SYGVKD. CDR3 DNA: TGTGCCATCAGTGAGGCTTACGGGGGGTCCTACGAGCAGTACTTC. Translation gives CAISEAYGGSYEQYF.

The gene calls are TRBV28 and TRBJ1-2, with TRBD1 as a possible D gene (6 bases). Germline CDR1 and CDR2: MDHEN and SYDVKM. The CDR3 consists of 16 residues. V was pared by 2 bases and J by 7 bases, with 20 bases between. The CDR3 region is CASSLGTIGGSGGYTF. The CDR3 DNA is TGTGCCAGCAGTTTAGGGACTATTGGGGGCTCGGGTGGCTACACCTTC.

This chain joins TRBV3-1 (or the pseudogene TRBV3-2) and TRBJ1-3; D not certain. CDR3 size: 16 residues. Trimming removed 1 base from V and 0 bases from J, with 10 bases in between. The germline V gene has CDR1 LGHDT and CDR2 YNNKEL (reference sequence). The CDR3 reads CASSQGGGTSGNTIYF. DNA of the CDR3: TGTGCCAGCAGCCAAGGAGGCGGTACCTCTGGAAACACCATATATTTT.

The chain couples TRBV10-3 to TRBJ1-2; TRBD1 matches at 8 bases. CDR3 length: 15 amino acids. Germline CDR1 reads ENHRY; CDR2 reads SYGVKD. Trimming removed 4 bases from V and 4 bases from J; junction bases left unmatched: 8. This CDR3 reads CAISADRGSGYGYTF. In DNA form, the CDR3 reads TGTGCCATCAGTGCCGACAGGGGTTCGGGCTATGGCTACACCTTC.

CDR3 sequence: CASSPRRGEGTQYF. CDR3 nucleotide sequence: TGTGCCAGCAGCCCGAGAAGAGGGGAGGGGACCCAGTACTTC. The gene calls are TRBV7-3 and TRBJ2-5, with 7 bases matching TRBD2. CDR1 is SGHTA and CDR2 is FQGTGA in the germline V gene. CDR3 length equals 14 residues. Germline trimming cut 5 bases from V and 7 bases from J; bases unmatched to any gene: 10. Together with reference TRBV7-3 and TRBJ2-5, the CDR3 gives the full variable domain: GAGVSQTPSNKVTEKGKYVELRCDPISGHTALYWYRQSLGQGPEFLIYFQGTGAADDSGLPNDRFFAVRPEGSVSTLKIQRTERGDSAVYLCASSPRRGEGTQYFGPGTRLLVL.

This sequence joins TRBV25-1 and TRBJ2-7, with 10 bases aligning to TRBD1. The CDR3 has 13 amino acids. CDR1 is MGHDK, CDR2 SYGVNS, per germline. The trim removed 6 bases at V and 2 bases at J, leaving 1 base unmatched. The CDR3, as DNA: TGTGCCAGCAGCGGGACAGGGGCCTACGAGCAGTACTTC. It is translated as CASSGTGAYEQYF.

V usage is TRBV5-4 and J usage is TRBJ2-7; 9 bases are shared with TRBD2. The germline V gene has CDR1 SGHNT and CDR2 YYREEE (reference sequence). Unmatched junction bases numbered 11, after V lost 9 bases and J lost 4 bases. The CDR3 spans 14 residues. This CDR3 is CATRRRAGGYEQYF. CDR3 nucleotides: TGTGCCACCCGAAGGCGAGCGGGAGGTTACGAGCAGTACTTC.

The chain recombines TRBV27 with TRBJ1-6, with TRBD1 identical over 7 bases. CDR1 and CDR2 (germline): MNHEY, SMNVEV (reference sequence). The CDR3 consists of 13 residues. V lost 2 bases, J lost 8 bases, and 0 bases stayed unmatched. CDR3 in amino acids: CASSLTGDSPLHF. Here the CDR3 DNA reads TGTGCCAGCAGTTTAACAGGGGATTCACCCCTCCACTTT.

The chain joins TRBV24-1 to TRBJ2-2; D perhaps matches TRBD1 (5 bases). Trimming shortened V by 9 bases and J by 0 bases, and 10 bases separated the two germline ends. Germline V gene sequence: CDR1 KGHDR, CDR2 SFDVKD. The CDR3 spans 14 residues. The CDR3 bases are TGTGCCACCTCGCAACAGGCGAACACCGGGGAGCTGTTTTTT. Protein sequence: CATSQQANTGELFF.

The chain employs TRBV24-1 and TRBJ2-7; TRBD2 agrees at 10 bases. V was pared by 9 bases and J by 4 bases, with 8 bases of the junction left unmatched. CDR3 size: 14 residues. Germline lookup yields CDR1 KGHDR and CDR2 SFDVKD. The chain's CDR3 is CATFDGSGGYEQYF. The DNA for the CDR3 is TGTGCCACCTTTGATGGTAGCGGGGGGTACGAGCAGTACTTC.